This is a list of T cell receptor beta chains from one sample in a study of T-cell reconstitution after alpha-beta-depleted transplantation in children. TCRdb redid the calling of the PCR reads with MiXCR, one entry per CDR3 protein. The top ten hold around 3.9% of the sample, which has about 370,000 distinct CDR3 sequences, 20% seen once. Source: PBMCs from the stem cell graft donor, taken from the stem cell graft. These receptors were taken from a human donor who donated a stem cell graft to a child with acute myeloid leukemia. Both conserved end residues are part of each CDR3. Fields, in order: J gene, V gene, D gene, clone size, CDR3 DNA, CDR3 protein. The D gene is left open where the match is weak. Size values are once, few and many counts, or a class for expanded clones, and some rows have none.

>TRBJ2-1|TRBV5-1|.|.
TGCGCCAGCAGCTTGGGTGACAGGAGCTCCTACAATGAGCAGTTCTTC
CASSLGDRSSYNEQFF
>TRBJ1-5|TRBV24-1|.|few
TGTGCCACACGAATTCAACGGGGACGCAATCAGCCCCAGCATTTT
CATRIQRGRNQPQHF
>TRBJ2-7|TRBV5-6|TRBD1|.
TGTGCCAGCAGGCTAAACCGGGACAGCTTCTACGAGCAGTACTTC
CASRLNRDSFYEQYF
>TRBJ2-7|TRBV7-2|TRBD1|.
TGTGCCAGCGGCCGAGGGACAGCCGGGACCTACGAGCAGTACTTC
CASGRGTAGTYEQYF
>TRBJ2-3|TRBV24-1|.|few
TGTGCCACCGGAGGGGTATTTGGCACAGATACGCAGTATTTT
CATGGVFGTDTQYF
>TRBJ2-7|TRBV5-1|TRBD1|few
TGCGCCAGCAGCCCCCGGGACAGAAGCTCCTACGAGCAGTACTTC
CASSPRDRSSYEQYF
>TRBJ2-7|TRBV12-3/TRBV12-4|TRBD1|few
TGTGCCAGCAGAAGACAGGGGGCTTCCTACGAGCAGTACTTC
CASRRQGASYEQYF
>TRBJ2-1|TRBV25-1|TRBD2|few
TGTGCCAGCAGTGAATCTAGCGGGAGGCCGAGGGGCGCCAATGAGCAGTTCTTC
CASSESSGRPRGANEQFF
>TRBJ2-7|TRBV7-9|.|few
TGTGCCAGCAGCCCATCCGAGTACGAGCAGTACTTC
CASSPSEYEQYF
>TRBJ1-5|TRBV2|.|.
TGTGCCAGCAGTCGGGACCAGGGAGCGCAGCCCCAGCATTTT
CASSRDQGAQPQHF
>TRBJ2-5|TRBV20-1|.|.
TGCAGTGCCCTAGGAGAGACCCAGTACTTC
CSALGETQYF
>TRBJ2-1|TRBV4-1|.|.
TGCGCCAGCAGCGGACCCCAGAATGACAATGAGCAGTTCTTC
CASSGPQNDNEQFF
>TRBJ1-5|TRBV18|.|.
TGTGCCAGCTCAGGGGGGGTTGGCGGCAATCAGCCCCAGCATTTT
CASSGGVGGNQPQHF
>TRBJ2-1|TRBV12-3/TRBV12-4|.|few
TGTGCCAGCAGTTCAAGCCAGGGACGTGAGCAGTTCTTC
CASSSSQGREQFF
>TRBJ2-7|TRBV29-1|TRBD2|many
TGCAGCGCCGGACTAGCGGAATCCTACGAGCAGTACTTC
CSAGLAESYEQYF
>TRBJ2-3|TRBV5-1|TRBD1|many
TGCGCCAGCAGAAGTGACAGGGCAGGCACAGATACGCAGTATTTT
CASRSDRAGTDTQYF
>TRBJ2-2|TRBV21-1|.|.
TGTGCCAGCAGCAATTGGCAGGGACGGACCGGGGAGCTGTTTTTT
CASSNWQGRTGELFF
>TRBJ2-5|TRBV20-1|.|many
TGCAGTGCTGTGCTGGGACTTGTCGAGACCCAGTACTTC
CSAVLGLVETQYF
>TRBJ2-7|TRBV12-3/TRBV12-4|.|once
TGTGCCAGCAGTTTGACTCGCCAATCCTCGGTCTCGGGGGAGAGAGTCTACGAGCAGTACTTC
CASSLTRQSSVSGERVYEQYF
>TRBJ2-1|TRBV5-6|TRBD2|few
TGTGCCAGCAGCATAGGACTAGCGGGAGGGCCAGGGGAGCAGTTCTTC
CASSIGLAGGPGEQFF
>TRBJ2-7|TRBV12-3/TRBV12-4|TRBD2|.
TGTGCCAGCAGTTCCACTCCCGGGACTAGCGGGAGGCCCTCCTACGAGCAGTACTTC
CASSSTPGTSGRPSYEQYF
>TRBJ2-2|TRBV6-4|.|.
TGTGCCAGCAGTGACACCGCCCGGGAGAACACCGGGGAGCTGTTTTTT
CASSDTARENTGELFF
>TRBJ2-5|TRBV20-1|.|many
TGCAGTGCTAGCCCTCTCGGGGGCCAAGAGACCCAGTACTTC
CSASPLGGQETQYF
>TRBJ1-3|TRBV19|.|.
TGTGCCACGCGTCAATGGCGCAGCTCTGGAAACACCATATATTTT
CATRQWRSSGNTIYF
>TRBJ1-2|TRBV29-1|TRBD1|few
TGCAGCGTTGCTGGACAGGGGGTCCCTAACTATGGCTACACCTTC
CSVAGQGVPNYGYTF
>TRBJ2-1|TRBV29-1|.|few
TGCAGCGTTGAAGATCGGAGAAACAATGAGCAGTTCTTC
CSVEDRRNNEQFF
>TRBJ2-2|TRBV7-9|TRBD2|few
TGTGCCAGCAGCCGGCGTCGGGGGAGGGGAAACACCGGGGAGCTGTTTTTT
CASSRRRGRGNTGELFF
>TRBJ2-3|TRBV15|.|many
TGTGCCAGCAAGGGGGGGCAGGCCACAGATACGCAGTATTTT
CASKGGQATDTQYF
>TRBJ2-5|TRBV12-3/TRBV12-4|.|.
TGTGCCAGCAGTCCGCACTCGGGGATGGACGAGACCCAGTACTTC
CASSPHSGMDETQYF
>TRBJ1-5|TRBV5-6|.|few
TGTGCCAGCAGCATAGGGAATGCCGCGCCCCAGCCCCAGCATTTT
CASSIGNAAPQPQHF
>TRBJ1-5|TRBV29-1|TRBD1|.
TGCAGCGTTGAAGTTACAGGGGGCCGAGGTCAGCCCCAGCATTTT
CSVEVTGGRGQPQHF
>TRBJ2-1|TRBV7-3|TRBD2|few
TGTGCCAGCAGCCTACTAGCGGGAGATCGGAATGAGCAGTTCTTC
CASSLLAGDRNEQFF
>TRBJ2-7|TRBV7-8|.|.
TGTGCCAGCAGCTTAGAGGAGGGGGTCAATAGCGAGCAGTACTTC
CASSLEEGVNSEQYF
>TRBJ2-1|TRBV7-9|.|.
TGTGCCAGCAGCCCACCCGATGGCCCGAAATGGACCACGGAGTTCTTC
CASSPPDGPKWTTEFF
>TRBJ2-1|TRBV7-2|.|.
TGTGCCAGCATCCCGAGGTTGGGGAATGAGCAGTTCTTC
CASIPRLGNEQFF
>TRBJ2-7|TRBV25-1|TRBD1|few
TGTGCCAGCAGTCCGGGACAGATAACTTACGAGCAGTACTTC
CASSPGQITYEQYF
>TRBJ2-7|TRBV20-1|.|many
TGCAGTGCTACCCGGACTACCTACGAGCAGTACTTC
CSATRTTYEQYF
>TRBJ2-7|TRBV11-2|TRBD1|.
TGTGCCAGCAGCCCCGGGCTTGGGACAGGGTCCTACGAGCAGTACTTC
CASSPGLGTGSYEQYF
>TRBJ2-5|TRBV12-3/TRBV12-4|TRBD2|few
TGTGCCAGCAGTCCTGGGACTAGCGGGAATCCTTTAGAGACCCAGTACTTC
CASSPGTSGNPLETQYF
>TRBJ2-3|TRBV20-1|.|many
TGCAGTGCAGCTACTAGCATCTCTAGCACAGATACGCAGTATTTT
CSAATSISSTDTQYF
>TRBJ2-5|TRBV7-2|TRBD2|.
TGTGCCAGCAGCCTCGGACTAGGAGGGGAGACCCAGTACTTC
CASSLGLGGETQYF
>TRBJ2-1|TRBV12-3/TRBV12-4|.|.
TGTGCCAGCAGTTCACAGGGTCGGGTCAATGAGCAGTTCTTC
CASSSQGRVNEQFF
>TRBJ2-7|TRBV5-1|TRBD1|.
TGCGCCAGCAGCTTGGGCAGGGGGCGGAACGAGCAGTACTTC
CASSLGRGRNEQYF
>TRBJ2-3|TRBV4-1|TRBD2|few
TGCGCCAGCAGCCTCCTACTAGCGGGGACAGATACGCAGTATTTT
CASSLLLAGTDTQYF
>TRBJ2-5|TRBV20-1|TRBD2|once
TGCAGCGCCCTGCGGGAGGTTCGGGAGACCCAGTACTTC
CSALREVRETQYF
>TRBJ2-1|TRBV6-2/TRBV6-3|.|few
TGTGCCAGCAGTTACGAGCAGACTCATAATGAGCAGTTCTTC
CASSYEQTHNEQFF
>TRBJ2-7|TRBV12-3/TRBV12-4|TRBD2|many
TGTGCCAGCAGCAAAAGACTAGCGGGAGACCTCTACGAGCAGTACTTC
CASSKRLAGDLYEQYF
>TRBJ1-2|TRBV18|TRBD1|few
TGTGCCAGCTCACCATCGGCAGGGGGAGACTATGGCTACACCTTC
CASSPSAGGDYGYTF
>TRBJ2-1|TRBV12-3/TRBV12-4|.|.
TGTGCCAGCAGTTCTCAGGGAGTGAATGAGCAGTTCTTC
CASSSQGVNEQFF
>TRBJ2-3|TRBV12-3/TRBV12-4|TRBD2|many
TGTGCCAGCAGTTTAGCGGGAGGGCTCACAGATACGCAGTATTTT
CASSLAGGLTDTQYF
>TRBJ1-5|TRBV25-1|TRBD1|.
TGTGCCAGCAGTGACCAGGGGGCATCCGGTCAGCCCCAGCATTTT
CASSDQGASGQPQHF